These 25 T cell receptor beta chains were sequenced from one sample in a study of spatial heterogeneity in lung cancer. TCRdb ran MiXCR on the 5' RACE reads and lists one entry per CDR3 protein. The sample lists 90,000 to 95,000 distinct CDR3 sequences; about 12% were seen once. Time point defined: sample taken at primary tumor resection. No cell sorting; template was whole RNA from tumor, lung tissue or PBMC. Sequenced material: PBMCs, taken at surgery. Every receptor here comes from a male donor with early-stage non-small cell lung cancer.

The chain joins TRBV7-9 to TRBJ2-7; maybe TRBD2 (6 bases). The CDR3 sequence is 14 residues long. In germline, CDR1 is SEHNR, CDR2 FQNEAQ (reference sequence). The V end was cut by 3 bases, the J end by 5 bases, with 14 bases between. The CDR3 loop reads CASSFQAGSHEQYF. The CDR3 DNA reads as TGTGCCAGCAGCTTTCAAGCGGGTTCCCACGAGCAGTACTTC.

The chain recombines TRBV20-1 with TRBJ2-3, with D tentatively TRBD2 (6 bases). Germline loops: CDR1 DFQATT, CDR2 SNEGSKA (reference sequence). V was trimmed by 3 bases and J by 1 base, leaving 14 bases between them. The CDR3 spans 15 residues. The CDR3 coding sequence is TGCAGTGCTAGGAGGCCTAGCGAGGGCACAGATACGCAGTATTTT. This codes for CSARRPSEGTDTQYF.

This clonotype has more than one count but fewer than ten. The chain is built from TRBV7-9 and TRBJ2-3; 12 positions match TRBD2. Germline CDR1 reads SEHNR; CDR2 reads FQNEAQ (reference sequence). This CDR3 has 19 residues. V gave up 2 bases and J gave up 7 bases; unmatched junction bases: 16. The CDR3 sequence is CASSLPDSTGTSGWYTQYF. CDR3 DNA: TGTGCCAGCAGCTTACCGGACAGCACCGGGACTAGCGGGTGGTATACGCAGTATTTT.

The chain couples TRBV12-3 or TRBV12-4 to TRBJ1-5; 7 nucleotides align to TRBD1. The CDR3 extends over 14 amino acids. The J segment lost 4 bases and the V segment lost 3 bases, leaving 3 bases of the junction unmatched. The CDR3 DNA reads TGTGCCAGCAGTTTGACAGGGTTTAATCAGCCCCAGCATTTT. This sequence encodes CASSLTGFNQPQHF.

This clonotype was detected many times. The chain employs TRBV29-1 and TRBJ2-4, with TRBD1 matching 8 bases. This CDR3 region has 14 residues. V lost 7 bases and J lost 5; bases outside the gene matches: 10. In germline, CDR1 is SQVTM, CDR2 ANQGSEA. CDR3 coding DNA: TGCAGCGCGGATGGAGACAGGGGCGAAAACATTCAGTACTTC. Translation gives CSADGDRGENIQYF.

This chain joins TRBV28 and TRBJ1-4; a possible D gene is TRBD1 (5 bases). Trimming removed 3 bases at V and 2 bases at J, with 16 bases between. Germline V gene data show CDR1 as MDHEN and CDR2 as SYDVKM. The CDR3 is made up of 17 amino acids. CDR3 sequence reads: CASSFHLGQGTNEKLFF. CDR3 coding DNA: TGTGCCAGCAGTTTTCACCTGGGGCAGGGTACTAATGAAAAACTGTTTTTT. Full variable domain (remainder filled in from reference TRBV28 and TRBJ1-4): DVKVTQSSRYLVKRTGEKVFLECVQDMDHENMFWYRQDPGLGLRLIYFSYDVKMKEKGDIPEGYSVSREKKERFSLILESASTNQTSMYLCASSFHLGQGTNEKLFFGSGTQLSVL.

This clonotype has just a few counts. This chain uses TRBV5-4 with TRBJ2-4; TRBD1 matches at 9 bases. The germline V gene has CDR1 SGHNT and CDR2 YYREEE (reference sequence). CDR3 length: 14 residues. Germline trimming cut 4 bases from V and 8 bases from J; bases unmatched to any gene: 7. CDR3 residues: CASSPGQGLDIQYF. The CDR3 DNA follows: TGTGCCAGCAGCCCCGGACAGGGGTTGGACATTCAGTACTTC.

This chain connects TRBV20-1 to TRBJ1-5; D is uncertain. The CDR3 runs 14 residues. V lost 0 bases to trimming and J lost 4 bases, with 10 bases between them. CDR1 is DFQATT, CDR2 SNEGSKA, per germline (reference sequence). The CDR3 region is CSARDPGGNQPQHF. The CDR3 DNA is TGCAGTGCTAGAGATCCGGGCGGAAATCAGCCCCAGCATTTT.

The J gene is TRBJ2-5, the V gene TRBV4-3; a possible D gene is TRBD1 (5 bases). CDR3 length: 13 amino acids. Germline V gene sequence: CDR1 LGHNA, CDR2 YSLEER. Trimming cost V 1 base and J 4 bases, with 7 bases left between them. In DNA form, the CDR3 reads TGCGCCAGCAGCCAAGTGCAGGGAGAGACCCAGTACTTC. Its protein is CASSQVQGETQYF.

The chain links TRBV12-3 or TRBV12-4 to TRBJ1-1, with 7 bases aligning to TRBD1. The V and J ends lost 5 bases and 6 bases, in that order; junction bases with no gene match: 12. This CDR3 is 15 amino acids long. DNA of the CDR3: TGTGCCAGCAGTACGACGACAGGGACAAGGGCTGAAGCTTTCTTT. Encoded protein: CASSTTTGTRAEAFF.

This clonotype was seen only a few times. The rearrangement links TRBV9 to TRBJ2-1; 8 bases agree with TRBD1. V was pared by 4 bases and J by 0 bases, with 15 bases of the junction left unmatched. The CDR3 covers 19 residues. Germline CDR1 SGDLS, CDR2 YYNGEE. The CDR3, as DNA: TGTGCCAGCAGCCCCAGGACAGGGTCCAGTCCCAGCTCCTACAATGAGCAGTTCTTC. Encoded protein: CASSPRTGSSPSSYNEQFF.

On this clonotype itself: Since no conserved phenylalanine or tryptophan closes the CDR3, a read error is the likely cause. The limits of the CDR3 on the DNA are not certain, so only TCRdb's listed CDR3 is given. The rearrangement links TRBV28 to TRBJ1-2. Both ends counted, the CDR3 spans 15 residues. CDR1 and CDR2 (germline): MDHEN, SYDVKM. The CDR3 is CASSTESAGYSPTPL.

This sequence joins TRBV6-2 or TRBV6-3 and TRBJ1-2; D gene unclear. Trimming stripped 8 bases from V and 2 bases from J, with 6 bases between. The CDR3 loop spans 11 amino acids. Per the germline V gene, CDR1 is MNHEY and CDR2 is SVGEGT. Here the CDR3 reads CASWGNYGYTF. The CDR3, as DNA: TGTGCCAGCTGGGGAAACTATGGCTACACCTTC.

This clonotype was recorded a few times. V and J are TRBV2 and TRBJ2-5; the D is unclear. Germline-derived CDR1 and CDR2 are SNHLY and FYNNEI. V shed 5 bases and J shed 3 bases, with 10 bases lying between them. The CDR3 loop spans 13 amino acids. The CDR3 here is CASSQAYEETQYF. CDR3 nucleotide sequence: TGTGCCAGCAGTCAGGCGTATGAAGAGACCCAGTACTTC.

In this sample, this clonotype turned up many times. The rearrangement joins TRBV5-1 to TRBJ2-1; D is uncertain. This CDR3 has 12 residues. V dropped 0 bases and J dropped 9 bases, with 7 bases sitting between them. The germline V gene has CDR1 SGHRS and CDR2 YFSETQ. The CDR3, as DNA: TGCGCCAGCAGCTTGGTTAACTCTGAGCAGTTCTTC. Protein product: CASSLVNSEQFF.

This chain connects TRBV24-1 to TRBJ2-2; D is unclear. The CDR3 is 15 amino acids. CDR1 is KGHDR, CDR2 SFDVKD, per germline. Trimming removed 4 bases at V and 5 bases at J, with 13 bases between. The CDR3 DNA reads TGTGCCACCAGTGAAGGCAGGTCTCTAACCGGGGAGCTGTTTTTT. It codes for CATSEGRSLTGELFF.

The chain carries TRBV6-1 and TRBJ2-7; D possibly corresponds to TRBD2 (6 bases). CDR1 is MNHNS, CDR2 SASEGT, per germline. CDR3 length equals 13 residues. Trimming removed 2 bases at V and 5 bases at J, with 10 bases between. CDR3 residues: CASSETGLNEQYF. As DNA, the CDR3 is TGTGCCAGCAGTGAAACGGGACTCAACGAGCAGTACTTC.

The V gene is TRBV6-2 or TRBV6-3, the J gene TRBJ2-7; D gene uncertain. Germline CDR1 reads MNHEY; CDR2 reads SVGEGT. The CDR3 has 12 amino acids. Trimming pared 8 bases from V and 5 bases from J, leaving 13 bases between. The CDR3 bases are TGTGCCAGCTCTCAAGACTTCGACGAGCAGTACTTC. This sequence encodes CASSQDFDEQYF.

This clonotype was counted many times. CDR3 nucleotides: TGTGCCAGCAGCTTTTGGGGGGGCGGCGGGGAGCTGTTTTTT. Translating it yields CASSFWGGGGELFF. The chain employs TRBV11-2 and TRBJ2-2; perhaps TRBD2 as D (7 bases). From germline, CDR1 is SGHAT and CDR2 FQNNGV. The CDR3 runs to 14 residues. V was trimmed by 3 bases and J by 7 bases, leaving 12 bases between them.

This clonotype was observed a handful of times. The gene calls are TRBV9 and TRBJ2-3; D call uncertain. Germline loops: CDR1 SGDLS, CDR2 YYNGEE. The germline V and J ends were trimmed by 0 bases and 4 bases, with 18 bases remaining between them. The CDR3 totals 17 residues. The CDR3 DNA sequence: TGTGCCAGCAGCGTAGACTCGACTCCTTTTATCCCAGATACGCAGTATTTT. Protein product: CASSVDSTPFIPDTQYF.

In its sample, this clonotype was seen many times. V and J are TRBV6-2 or TRBV6-3 and TRBJ2-7; 10 nucleotides match TRBD2. This CDR3 contains 15 residues. The V gene's germline CDR1 is MNHEY and CDR2 SVGEGT. V gave up 6 bases and J gave up 4 bases; unmatched junction bases: 9. The CDR3, as DNA: TGTGCCAGCAGCTCACCGGGACTAGCGCAATACGAGCAGTACTTC. Its protein product is CASSSPGLAQYEQYF.

This chain links TRBV12-3 or TRBV12-4 with TRBJ1-5; D may be TRBD1 (6 bases). There are 14 residues in the CDR3. V lost 6 bases, J lost 7 bases, and 16 bases lay in between. The CDR3 loop is CASRAGALGQPQHF. The DNA for the CDR3 is TGTGCCAGCAGGGCAGGGGCGCTAGGGCAGCCCCAGCATTTT.

This clonotype has a handful of counts. This chain connects TRBV2 to TRBJ1-1; D unresolved. The CDR3 runs 12 residues. The germline CDR1 and CDR2 sequences are SNHLY and FYNNEI. V was trimmed by 3 bases and J by 6 bases, leaving 8 bases between them. CDR3 residues: CASSELSSEAFF. The CDR3 DNA is TGTGCCAGCAGTGAGCTTTCTTCTGAAGCTTTCTTT.

V gene TRBV19 combines with J gene TRBJ2-7; 10 nucleotides match TRBD2. The trim removed 1 base at V and 2 bases at J, leaving 2 bases unmatched. Germline V gene data show CDR1 as LNHDA and CDR2 as SQIVND (reference sequence). The CDR3 is 15 residues long. The CDR3 is CASSIGTSGTYEQYF. The CDR3 DNA sequence: TGTGCCAGTAGTATAGGGACTAGCGGAACCTACGAGCAGTACTTC. The entire variable domain, with the rest obtained from reference TRBV19 and TRBJ2-7, is as follows: DGGITQSPKYLFRKEGQNVTLSCEQNLNHDAMYWYRQDPGQGLRLIYYSQIVNDFQKGDIAEGYSVSREKKESFPLTVTSAQKNPTAFYLCASSIGTSGTYEQYFGPGTRLTVT.

The chain has TRBV11-2 and TRBJ1-5, with D perhaps TRBD1 (6 bases). CDR1 is SGHAT, CDR2 FQNNGV, per germline. The CDR3 spans 12 residues. V was cut by 6 bases and J by 11 bases, with 14 bases left in between. For the CDR3, the DNA is TGTGCCAGCAGTCCGACAGGCCAGGCCCAGCATTTT. Residues: CASSPTGQAQHF. Drawing the rest from reference TRBV11-2 and TRBJ1-5, the complete variable domain is EAGVAQSPRYKIIEKRQSVAFWCNPISGHATLYWYQQILGQGPKLLIQFQNNGVVDDSQLPKDRFSAERLKGVDSTLKIQPAKLEDSAVYLCASSPTGQAQHFGDGTRLSIL.